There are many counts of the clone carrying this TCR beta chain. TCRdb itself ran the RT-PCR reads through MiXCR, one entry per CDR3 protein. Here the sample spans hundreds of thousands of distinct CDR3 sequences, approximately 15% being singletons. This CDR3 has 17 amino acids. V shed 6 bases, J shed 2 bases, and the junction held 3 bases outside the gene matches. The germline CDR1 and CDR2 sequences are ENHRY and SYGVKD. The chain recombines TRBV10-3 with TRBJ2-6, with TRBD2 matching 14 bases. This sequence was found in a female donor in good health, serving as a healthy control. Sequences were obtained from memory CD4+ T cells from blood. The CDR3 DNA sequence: TGTGCCATCAGGACTAGCGGGAGGGCGGCTGGGGCCAACGTCCTGACTTTC. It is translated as CAIRTSGRAAGANVLTF.